This entry describes one TCR beta chain. The germline CDR1 and CDR2 sequences are SNHLY and FYNNEI. The CDR3 length is 14 residues. V was cut by 4 bases and J by 5 bases, with 13 bases left in between. The data were obtained in a study of blood T cell repertoires in COVID-19. Using immunoSEQ multiplex PCR, the repertoire was profiled, and TCRdb retains in-frame clones only, with some absent. The sample records about 200,000 clones, roughly 92% being singletons. The material sequenced was peripheral blood. The sequence derives from a man aged 55-75 years with COVID-19, enrolled during active disease. The chain is built from TRBV2 and TRBJ2-3, with D hard to call. CDR3 bases: TGTGCCAGCAGTGCTTCAGAAGTGATAGATACGCAGTATTTT. Protein product: CASSASEVIDTQYF.